The rows below give T cell receptor beta chains drawn from one sample of a study of shared clonotypes between healthy human individuals. Data came from immunoSEQ multiplex PCR; TCRdb stores just in-frame clones and leaves some out. The sample has a few million clones, 90% to 95% seen once. The specimen sequenced was naive CD8+ T cells from PBMCs. These receptors all come from a man between 18 and 35 years old in good health. Some clones in this sample may be carry-over from other donors' samples. CDR3s include the opening cysteine and the closing phenylalanine or tryptophan. A D gene is named only where the DNA matches it firmly.

v_call	d_call	j_call	cdr3_aa	cdr3_nt
TRBV27	TRBD2	TRBJ2-1	CASRSRVAGWGSEQFF	TGTGCCAGCAGATCGAGAGTAGCGGGATGGGGAAGTGAGCAGTTCTTC
TRBV7-9	NA	TRBJ1-2	CVVNTRSGKARGQYGYTF	TGTGTCGTGAATACCAGGAGTGGTAAGGCACGCGGCCAATATGGCTACACCTTC
TRBV7-6	NA	TRBJ2-5	CASRRGTPGETQYF	TGTGCCAGCAGGCGTGGGACCCCAGGAGAGACCCAGTACTTC
TRBV6-4	NA	TRBJ1-1	CASSEPRGRNTEAFF	TGTGCCAGCAGTGAACCGCGGGGGAGGAACACTGAAGCTTTCTTT
TRBV19	NA	TRBJ1-5	CASSVSGRLGNQPQHF	TGTGCCAGTAGTGTATCGGGCCGTCTAGGCAATCAGCCCCAGCATTTT
TRBV5-5	NA	TRBJ2-7	CASSLGVSYEQYF	TGTGCCAGCAGCTTGGGTGTTTCCTACGAGCAGTACTTC
TRBV10-3	NA	TRBJ1-1	CAISEPSSEAFF	TGTGCCATCAGTGAACCCTCCTCTGAAGCTTTCTTT
TRBV6-1	NA	TRBJ2-1	CASSEDLRVQIEYNEQFF	TGTGCCAGCAGTGAAGATTTAAGGGTTCAAATCGAATACAATGAGCAGTTCTTC
TRBV9	TRBD1	TRBJ2-5	CASSPWTGVGETQYF	TGTGCCAGCAGCCCCTGGACAGGGGTCGGGGAGACCCAGTACTTC
TRBV14	NA	TRBJ2-7	CASSQDHQSHEQYF	TGTGCCAGCAGCCAAGATCATCAGAGTCACGAGCAGTACTTC
TRBV9	NA	TRBJ2-6	CASSAPGAAINVLTF	TGTGCCAGCAGCGCGCCAGGGGCCGCAATAAACGTCCTGACTTTC
TRBV7-8	NA	TRBJ2-3	CASSFHTDTQYF	TGTGCCAGCAGCTTCCACACAGATACGCAGTATTTT
TRBV28	TRBD1	TRBJ1-1	CASSTDRGGTEAFF	TGTGCCAGCAGTACGGACAGGGGGGGGACTGAAGCTTTCTTT
TRBV9	TRBD1	TRBJ1-1	CASSAFDRVTEAFF	TGTGCCAGCAGCGCGTTCGACAGGGTCACTGAAGCTTTCTTT
TRBV9	TRBD2	TRBJ2-1	CASSVEILAGTDEQFF	TGTGCCAGCAGCGTAGAGATACTAGCGGGAACCGATGAGCAGTTCTTC
TRBV29-1	NA	TRBJ1-1	CSVEGDTLRGDTEAFF	TGCAGCGTTGAAGGGGACACTCTGCGAGGGGACACTGAAGCTTTCTTT
TRBV18	NA	TRBJ1-1	CASSPLRAGQNTEAFF	TGTGCCAGCTCACCATTACGTGCAGGGCAGAACACTGAAGCTTTCTTT
TRBV18	TRBD1	TRBJ1-5	CASSGTEVNQPQHF	TGTGCCAGCTCGGGGACAGAGGTCAATCAGCCCCAGCATTTT
TRBV11-2	NA	TRBJ2-7	CASSLDGRVQYEQYF	TGTGCCAGCAGCTTAGATGGCAGGGTCCAATACGAGCAGTACTTC
TRBV7-8	NA	TRBJ1-3	CASSLWSGSGNTIYF	TGTGCCAGCAGCTTATGGTCGGGGAGTGGAAACACCATATATTTT
TRBV27	NA	TRBJ2-2	CASSLRGDTGELFF	TGTGCCAGCAGTTTGAGGGGAGACACCGGGGAGCTGTTTTTT
TRBV19	TRBD2	TRBJ2-3	CASSISGLSTDTQYF	TGTGCCAGTAGTATTAGCGGGCTTAGCACAGATACGCAGTATTTT
TRBV11-2	NA	TRBJ2-3	CASSFARVGDTQYF	TGTGCCAGCAGCTTCGCCAGGGTTGGAGATACGCAGTATTTT
TRBV6-6	NA	TRBJ2-5	CASSSSLEGDETQYF	TGTGCCAGCAGTTCATCCTTGGAGGGAGATGAGACCCAGTACTTC
TRBV6-5	NA	TRBJ2-7	CASSYNSGGHYEQYF	TGTGCCAGCAGTTACAATTCAGGAGGCCACTACGAGCAGTACTTC
TRBV9	TRBD1	TRBJ1-1	CASSVDRGGTEAFF	TGTGCCAGCAGCGTGGACAGGGGGGGCACTGAAGCTTTCTTT
TRBV12-5	NA	TRBJ1-5	CASGFRTDQPQHF	TGTGCTAGTGGTTTTAGGACCGATCAGCCCCAGCATTTT
TRBV29-1	TRBD1	TRBJ1-2	CSVGGGNRGLGFGYTF	TGCAGCGTCGGTGGGGGAAACAGGGGCCTGGGCTTCGGCTACACCTTC
TRBV11-2	NA	TRBJ2-3	CASRSAPDTQYF	TGTGCTTCACGGTCGGCACCAGATACGCAGTATTTT
TRBV6-1	TRBD2	TRBJ2-1	CASSEVGGRAYNEQFF	TGTGCCAGCAGTGAAGTGGGCGGGAGAGCCTACAATGAGCAGTTCTTC
TRBV19	NA	TRBJ1-5	CASSNPPWWGGQHF	TGTGCCAGTAGTAACCCCCCTTGGTGGGGGGGCCAGCATTTT
TRBV27	NA	TRBJ1-5	CASSWDSNQPQHF	TGTGCCAGCAGTTGGGACAGCAATCAGCCCCAGCATTTT
TRBV7-2	NA	TRBJ2-6	CASSLPAILYSGANVLTF	TGTGCCAGCAGCTTACCCGCAATCCTTTACTCTGGGGCCAACGTCCTGACTTTC
TRBV6-6	NA	TRBJ2-5	CASSYGARQETQYF	TGTGCCAGCAGTTACGGAGCCAGGCAAGAGACCCAGTACTTC
TRBV2	TRBD2	TRBJ2-4	CASSGTSENIQYF	TGTGCCAGCAGTGGGACTAGCGAAAACATTCAGTACTTC
TRBV15	TRBD1	TRBJ1-4	CATSVADRVNEKLFF	TGTGCCACCAGCGTTGCCGACAGGGTGAATGAAAAACTGTTTTTT
TRBV7-9	TRBD2	TRBJ2-2	CASSLPSSSGTGTGELFF	TGTGCCAGCAGCTTACCTTCCTCTAGCGGGACGGGGACCGGGGAGCTGTTTTTT